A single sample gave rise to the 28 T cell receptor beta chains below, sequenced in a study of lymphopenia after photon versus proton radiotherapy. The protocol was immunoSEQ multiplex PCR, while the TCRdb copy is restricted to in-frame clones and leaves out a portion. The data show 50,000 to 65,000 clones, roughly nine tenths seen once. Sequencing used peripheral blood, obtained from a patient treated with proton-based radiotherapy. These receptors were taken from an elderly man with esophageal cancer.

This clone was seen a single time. The CDR3 protein is CASSDYLYEQYF. The CDR3 bases are TGTGCCAGCAGTGACTACCTCTACGAGCAGTACTTC. The chain couples TRBV2 to TRBJ2-7, with D unclear. Germline V CDR1 and CDR2: SNHLY, FYNNEI. Trimming removed 3 bases at V and 3 bases at J, with 6 bases between. The CDR3 sequence is 12 residues long.

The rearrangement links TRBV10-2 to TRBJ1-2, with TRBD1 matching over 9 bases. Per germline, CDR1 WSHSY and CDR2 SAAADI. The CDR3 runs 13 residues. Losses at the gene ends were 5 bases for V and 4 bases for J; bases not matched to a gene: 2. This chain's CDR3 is CASSPGQGYGYTF. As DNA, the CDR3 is TGCGCCAGCAGTCCGGGACAGGGCTATGGCTACACCTTC.

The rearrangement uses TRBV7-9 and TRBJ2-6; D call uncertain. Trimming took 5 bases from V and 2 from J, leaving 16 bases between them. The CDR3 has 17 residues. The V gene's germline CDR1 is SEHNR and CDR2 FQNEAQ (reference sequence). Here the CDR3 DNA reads TGTGCCAGCAGCCAAGGCCTTCGCGGCCCTGGGGCCAACGTCCTGACTTTC. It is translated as CASSQGLRGPGANVLTF.

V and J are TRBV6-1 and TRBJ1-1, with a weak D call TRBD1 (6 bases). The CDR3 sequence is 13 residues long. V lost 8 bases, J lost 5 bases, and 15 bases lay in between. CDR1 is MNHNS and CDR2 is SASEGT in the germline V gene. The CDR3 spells CASSRPGETEAFF. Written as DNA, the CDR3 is TGTGCCAGCTCCCGACCAGGGGAGACTGAAGCTTTCTTT.

This CDR3 is CASSLVGGNTGELFF. In nucleotides, the CDR3 is TGTGCCAGCAGCTTGGTCGGGGGGAACACCGGGGAGCTGTTTTTT. This rearrangement joins TRBV5-4 to TRBJ2-2, with D perhaps TRBD2 (6 bases). The CDR3 is made up of 15 amino acids. The V end lost 0 bases, the J end lost 1 base, and 7 bases lay between the germline ends. Germline-derived CDR1 and CDR2 are SGHNT and YYREEE (reference sequence).

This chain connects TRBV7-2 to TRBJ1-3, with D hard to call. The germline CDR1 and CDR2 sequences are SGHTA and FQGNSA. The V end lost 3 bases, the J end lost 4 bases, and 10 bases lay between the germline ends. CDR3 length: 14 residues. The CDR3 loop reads CASSFSTYGNTIYF. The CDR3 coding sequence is TGTGCCAGCAGCTTTAGTACTTACGGAAACACCATATATTTT.

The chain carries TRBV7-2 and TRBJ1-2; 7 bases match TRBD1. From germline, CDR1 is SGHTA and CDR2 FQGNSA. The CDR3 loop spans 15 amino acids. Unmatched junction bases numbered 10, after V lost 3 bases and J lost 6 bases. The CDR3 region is CASSFTGTEGHGYTF. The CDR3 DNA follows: TGTGCCAGCAGCTTTACCGGGACAGAAGGACATGGCTACACCTTC.

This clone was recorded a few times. CDR3 sequence: CAWAVGRPRNTIYF. The CDR3 bases are TGTGCCTGGGCCGTGGGACGGCCCAGAAACACCATATATTTT. V gene TRBV30 combines with J gene TRBJ1-3; a weak D match, TRBD1 (5 bases). The V and J ends lost 5 bases and 5 bases respectively, with 16 bases between them. The CDR3 runs 14 residues. Germline V gene data show CDR1 as GTSNPN and CDR2 as SVGIG (reference sequence).

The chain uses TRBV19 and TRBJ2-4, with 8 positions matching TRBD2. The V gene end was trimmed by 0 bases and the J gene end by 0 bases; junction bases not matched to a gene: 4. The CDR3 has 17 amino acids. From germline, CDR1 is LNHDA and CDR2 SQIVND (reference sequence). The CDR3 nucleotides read TGTGCCAGTAGTATAGATAGGCTAGCGGGAGCCAAAAACATTCAGTACTTC. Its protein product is CASSIDRLAGAKNIQYF.

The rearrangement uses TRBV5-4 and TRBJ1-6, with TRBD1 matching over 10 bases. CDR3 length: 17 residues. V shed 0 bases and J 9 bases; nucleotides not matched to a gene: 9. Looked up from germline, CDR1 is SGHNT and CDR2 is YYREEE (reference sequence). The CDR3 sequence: CASSLDPRTGGSSPLHF. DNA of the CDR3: TGTGCCAGCAGCTTGGACCCAAGGACAGGGGGAAGTTCACCCCTCCACTTT.

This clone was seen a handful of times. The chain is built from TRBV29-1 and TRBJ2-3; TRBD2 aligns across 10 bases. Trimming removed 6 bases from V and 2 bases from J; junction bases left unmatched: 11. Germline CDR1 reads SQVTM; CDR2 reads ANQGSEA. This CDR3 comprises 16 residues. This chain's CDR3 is CSVIPGTSDNTDTQYF. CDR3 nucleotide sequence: TGCAGCGTAATCCCCGGGACTAGCGACAACACAGATACGCAGTATTTT.

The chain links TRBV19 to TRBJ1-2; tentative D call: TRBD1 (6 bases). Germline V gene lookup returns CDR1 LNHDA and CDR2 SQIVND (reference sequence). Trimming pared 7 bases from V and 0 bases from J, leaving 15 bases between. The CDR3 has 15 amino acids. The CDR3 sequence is CASKPGHFTNYGYTF. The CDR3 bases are TGTGCCAGTAAACCGGGACACTTTACTAACTATGGCTACACCTTC. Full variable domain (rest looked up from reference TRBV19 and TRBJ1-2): DGGITQSPKYLFRKEGQNVTLSCEQNLNHDAMYWYRQDPGQGLRLIYYSQIVNDFQKGDIAEGYSVSREKKESFPLTVTSAQKNPTAFYLCASKPGHFTNYGYTFGSGTRLTVV.

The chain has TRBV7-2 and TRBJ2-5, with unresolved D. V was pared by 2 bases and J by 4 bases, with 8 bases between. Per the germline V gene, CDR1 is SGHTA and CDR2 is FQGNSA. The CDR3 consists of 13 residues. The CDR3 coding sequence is TGTGCCAGCAGCTTAAAGACGGTAGAGACCCAGTACTTC. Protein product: CASSLKTVETQYF.

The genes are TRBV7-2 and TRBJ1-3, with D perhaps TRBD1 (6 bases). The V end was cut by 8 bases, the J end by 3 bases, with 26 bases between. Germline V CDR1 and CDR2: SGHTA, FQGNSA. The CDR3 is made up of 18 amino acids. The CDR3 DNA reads TGTGCCAGCTCGATAGCCGGGGGGGGCCGGGACGATGGAAACACCATATATTTT. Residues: CASSIAGGGRDDGNTIYF.

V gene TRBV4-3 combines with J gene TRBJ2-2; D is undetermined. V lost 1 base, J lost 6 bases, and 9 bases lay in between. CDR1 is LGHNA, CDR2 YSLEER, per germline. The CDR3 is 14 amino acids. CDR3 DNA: TGCGCCAGCAGCCAAGGGTCCTGGGCCGGGGAGCTGTTTTTT. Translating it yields CASSQGSWAGELFF.

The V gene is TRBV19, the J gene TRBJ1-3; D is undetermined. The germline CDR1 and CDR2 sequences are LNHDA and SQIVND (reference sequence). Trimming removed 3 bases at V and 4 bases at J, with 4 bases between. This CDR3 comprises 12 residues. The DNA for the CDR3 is TGTGCCAGTAGTATCCGGGGAAACACCATATATTTT. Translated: CASSIRGNTIYF.

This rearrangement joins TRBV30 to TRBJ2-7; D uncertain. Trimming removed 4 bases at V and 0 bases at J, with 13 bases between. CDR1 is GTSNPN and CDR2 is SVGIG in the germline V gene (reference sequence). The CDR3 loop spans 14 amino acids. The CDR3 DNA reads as TGTGCCTGGACCCCCACCTACAGCTCCTACGAGCAGTACTTC. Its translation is CAWTPTYSSYEQYF.

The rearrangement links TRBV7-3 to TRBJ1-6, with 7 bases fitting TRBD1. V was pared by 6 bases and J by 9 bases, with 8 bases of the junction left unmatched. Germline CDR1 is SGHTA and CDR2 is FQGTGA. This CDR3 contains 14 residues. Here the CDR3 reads CASSRGQIPSPLHF. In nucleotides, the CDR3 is TGTGCCAGCAGTCGGGGACAGATACCTTCACCCCTCCACTTT.

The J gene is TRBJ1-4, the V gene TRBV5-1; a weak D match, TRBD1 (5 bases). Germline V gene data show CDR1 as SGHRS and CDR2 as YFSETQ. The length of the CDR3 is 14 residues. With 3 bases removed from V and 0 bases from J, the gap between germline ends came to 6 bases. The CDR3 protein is CASSSDTTNEKLFF. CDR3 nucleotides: TGCGCCAGCAGCTCGGACACAACTAATGAAAAACTGTTTTTT.

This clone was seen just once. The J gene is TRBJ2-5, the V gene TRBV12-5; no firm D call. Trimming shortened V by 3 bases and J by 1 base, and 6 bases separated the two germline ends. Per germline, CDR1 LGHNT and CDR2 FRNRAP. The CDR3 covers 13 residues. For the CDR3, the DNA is TGTGCTAGTGGTTTCAGACGCCAAGAGACCCAGTACTTC. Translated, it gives CASGFRRQETQYF. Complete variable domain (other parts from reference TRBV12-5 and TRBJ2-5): DARVTQTPRHKVTEMGQEVTMRCQPILGHNTVFWYRQTMMQGLELLAYFRNRAPLDDSGMPKDRFSAEMPDATLATLKIQPSEPRDSAVYFCASGFRRQETQYFGPGTRLLVL.

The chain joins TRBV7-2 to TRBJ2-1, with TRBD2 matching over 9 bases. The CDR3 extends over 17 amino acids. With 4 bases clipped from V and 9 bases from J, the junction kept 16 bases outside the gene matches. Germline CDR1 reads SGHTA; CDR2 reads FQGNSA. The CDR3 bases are TGTGCCAGCAGCTCGAGTGTGACTAGCGGCCTCTTGGGTGAGCAGTTCTTC. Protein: CASSSSVTSGLLGEQFF.

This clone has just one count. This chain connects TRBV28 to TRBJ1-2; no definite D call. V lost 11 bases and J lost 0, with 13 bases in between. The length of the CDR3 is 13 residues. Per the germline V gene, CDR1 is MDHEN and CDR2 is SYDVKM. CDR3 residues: CAGRSPPNYGYTF. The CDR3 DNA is TGTGCCGGACGGTCGCCACCTAACTATGGCTACACCTTC.

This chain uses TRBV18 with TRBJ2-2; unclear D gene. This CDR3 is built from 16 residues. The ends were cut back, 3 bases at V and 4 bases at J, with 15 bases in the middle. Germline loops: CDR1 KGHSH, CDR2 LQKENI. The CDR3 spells CASSPTVSPSTGELFF. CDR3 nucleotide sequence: TGTGCCAGCTCACCCACCGTCAGCCCGTCCACCGGGGAGCTGTTTTTT. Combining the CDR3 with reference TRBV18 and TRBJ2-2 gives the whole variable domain NAGVMQNPRHLVRRRGQEARLRCSPMKGHSHVYWYRQLPEEGLKFMVYLQKENIIDESGMPKERFSAEFPKEGPSILRIQQVVRGDSAAYFCASSPTVSPSTGELFFGEGSRLTVL.

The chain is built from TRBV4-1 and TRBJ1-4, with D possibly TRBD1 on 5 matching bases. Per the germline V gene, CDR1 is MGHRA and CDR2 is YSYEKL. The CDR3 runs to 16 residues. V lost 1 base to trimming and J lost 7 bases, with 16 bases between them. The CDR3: CASSQVIRGAGEKLFF. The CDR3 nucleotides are TGCGCCAGCAGCCAAGTAATCCGTGGGGCTGGTGAAAAACTGTTTTTT.

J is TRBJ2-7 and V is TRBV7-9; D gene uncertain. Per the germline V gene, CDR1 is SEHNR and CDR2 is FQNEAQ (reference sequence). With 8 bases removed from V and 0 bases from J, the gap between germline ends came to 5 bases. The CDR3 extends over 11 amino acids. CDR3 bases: TGTGCCAGCGGAAGCTCCTACGAGCAGTACTTC. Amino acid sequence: CASGSSYEQYF. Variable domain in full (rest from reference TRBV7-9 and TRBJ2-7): DTGVSQNPRHKITKRGQNVTFRCDPISEHNRLYWYRQTLGQGPEFLTYFQNEAQLEKSRLLSDRFSAERPKGSFSTLEIQRTEQGDSAMYLCASGSSYEQYFGPGTRLTVT.

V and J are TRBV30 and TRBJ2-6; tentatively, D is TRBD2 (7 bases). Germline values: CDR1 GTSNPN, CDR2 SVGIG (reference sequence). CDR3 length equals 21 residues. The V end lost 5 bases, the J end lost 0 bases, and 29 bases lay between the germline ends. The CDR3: CAWGEGIPTLADSSGANVLTF. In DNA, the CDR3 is TGTGCCTGGGGCGAGGGGATCCCGACTCTAGCGGACAGCTCTGGGGCCAACGTCCTGACTTTC. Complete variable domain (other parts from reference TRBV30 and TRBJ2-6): SQTIHQWPATLVQPVGSPLSLECTVEGTSNPNLYWYRQAAGRGLQLLFYSVGIGQISSEVPQNLSASRPQDRQFILSSKKLLLSDSGFYLCAWGEGIPTLADSSGANVLTFGAGSRLTVL.

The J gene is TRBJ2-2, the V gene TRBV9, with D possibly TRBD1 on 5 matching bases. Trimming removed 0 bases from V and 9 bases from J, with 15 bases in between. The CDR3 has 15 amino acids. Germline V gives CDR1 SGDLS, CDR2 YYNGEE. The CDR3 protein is CASSVGVQGTRELFF. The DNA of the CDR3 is TGTGCCAGCAGCGTAGGGGTCCAGGGAACCCGGGAGCTGTTTTTT.

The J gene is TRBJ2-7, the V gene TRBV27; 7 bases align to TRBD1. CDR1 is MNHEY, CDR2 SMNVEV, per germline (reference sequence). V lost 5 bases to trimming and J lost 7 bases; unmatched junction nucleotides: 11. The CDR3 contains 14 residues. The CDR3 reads CASSTGARGLEQYF. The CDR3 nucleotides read TGTGCCAGCAGTACAGGGGCGCGAGGGTTGGAGCAGTACTTC.